A single sample is the source of the 16 T cell receptor beta chains below, sequenced in a study of blood T cell repertoires in COVID-19. Data came from immunoSEQ multiplex PCR; TCRdb stores just in-frame clones and leaves some out. The sample carries roughly 390,000 clones, 80% to 90% recorded once. Sample: peripheral blood. These receptors were taken from a woman aged 25 to 39 with COVID-19, enrolled during active disease.

The count of this clone is one. The chain employs TRBV7-2 and TRBJ2-3; 9 bases line up with TRBD1. Germline assignment: CDR1 SGHTA and CDR2 FQGNSA. With V trimmed by 5 bases and J by 0 bases, 6 bases remained unmatched. The CDR3 consists of 16 residues. Here the CDR3 reads CASSEAGTGSTDTQYF. The CDR3 DNA reads as TGTGCCAGCAGCGAAGCCGGGACAGGGAGCACAGATACGCAGTATTTT.

This chain connects TRBV7-3 to TRBJ2-1; TRBD1 is a possible D gene (5 bases). Germline CDR1 reads SGHTA; CDR2 reads FQGTGA. This CDR3 contains 14 residues. Trimming pared 4 bases from V and 4 bases from J, leaving 11 bases between. CDR3 coding DNA: TGTGCCAGCAGCTCTAGGGGATCTTACAATGAGCAGTTCTTC. This sequence encodes CASSSRGSYNEQFF.

The gene calls are TRBV25-1 and TRBJ2-7; TRBD2 matches 14 bases. The germline V gene has CDR1 MGHDK and CDR2 SYGVNS. With 3 bases clipped from V and 4 bases from J, the junction kept 2 bases outside the gene matches. The CDR3 spans 15 residues. The CDR3 DNA reads as TGTGCCAGCAGTGAGGGGACTAGCGGGAGTTACGAGCAGTACTTC. Residues: CASSEGTSGSYEQYF.

Turning to this clone: This specimen includes other DNA sequences encoding the same CDR3. The chain uses TRBV6-5 and TRBJ1-2; TRBD1 matches at 9 bases. CDR3 length: 14 amino acids. Germline V lookup: CDR1 MNHEY, CDR2 SVGAGI. V was pared by 5 bases and J by 4 bases, with 5 bases of the junction left unmatched. CDR3 DNA sequence: TGTGCCAGCAGTCTCACAGGGGGCGGCTATGGCTACACCTTC. Translating gives CASSLTGGGYGYTF.

This clone showed up just once. The V gene is TRBV4-2, the J gene TRBJ2-1; TRBD2 might be the D (5 bases). The germline CDR1 and CDR2 sequences are LGHNA and YNFKEQ. The V and J ends lost 4 bases and 0 bases respectively, with 10 bases between them. CDR3 length equals 15 residues. This chain's CDR3 is CASSPSGDSYNEQFF. CDR3 sequence (DNA): TGTGCCAGCAGCCCCAGCGGCGACTCCTACAATGAGCAGTTCTTC.

The chain joins TRBV28 to TRBJ1-3; the D gene is possibly TRBD1 (5 bases). This CDR3 comprises 16 residues. Germline lookup yields CDR1 MDHEN and CDR2 SYDVKM. With 8 bases removed from V and 0 bases from J, the gap between germline ends came to 17 bases. The CDR3 sequence: CASRTLGQPSGNTIYF. For the CDR3, the DNA is TGTGCCAGCCGCACGTTAGGACAACCCTCTGGAAACACCATATATTTT. Complete variable domain (other parts from reference TRBV28 and TRBJ1-3): DVKVTQSSRYLVKRTGEKVFLECVQDMDHENMFWYRQDPGLGLRLIYFSYDVKMKEKGDIPEGYSVSREKKERFSLILESASTNQTSMYLCASRTLGQPSGNTIYFGEGSWLTVV.

The V call is TRBV30, the J call TRBJ1-2; 9 bases map to TRBD1. This CDR3 spans 14 amino acids. J lost 7 bases, V lost 2 bases, and 8 bases had no gene match. CDR1 is GTSNPN and CDR2 is SVGIG in the germline V gene (reference sequence). The CDR3 bases are TGTGCCTGGAGTACAAACAGGGGGCATCGTGGCTACACCTTC. Translated: CAWSTNRGHRGYTF.

The chain uses TRBV4-3 and TRBJ2-1; 8 bases map to TRBD2. The length of the CDR3 is 15 residues. Germline assignment: CDR1 LGHNA and CDR2 YSLEER. V shed 4 bases and J 3 bases; nucleotides not matched to a gene: 5. The CDR3 DNA reads TGCGCCAGCAGCCCTCAGCGGGAGCTCTACAATGAGCAGTTCTTC. It translates to CASSPQRELYNEQFF.

The genes are TRBV11-2 and TRBJ2-7; tentative D call: TRBD1 (6 bases). Germline lookup yields CDR1 SGHAT and CDR2 FQNNGV. The V end lost 4 bases, the J end lost 0 bases, and 13 bases lay between the germline ends. CDR3 length: 15 amino acids. The CDR3 DNA follows: TGTGCCAGCAGCTATAGGGTGGACAGCTCCTACGAGCAGTACTTC. Residues: CASSYRVDSSYEQYF.

V is TRBV14 and J is TRBJ2-4, with TRBD2 as a possible D gene (6 bases). Germline CDR1 SGHDN, CDR2 FVKESK. The CDR3 covers 14 residues. V lost 1 base and J lost 10, with 14 bases in between. CDR3 bases: TGTGCCAGCAGCCAAGGGCCGCTGGAGGGAATTCAGTACTTC. Translated, it gives CASSQGPLEGIQYF.

This clone was picked up one time. The rearrangement uses TRBV28 and TRBJ1-3; D is unresolved. Germline CDR1 MDHEN, CDR2 SYDVKM. CDR3 length equals 12 residues. V dropped 5 bases and J dropped 8 bases, with 10 bases sitting between them. Here the CDR3 DNA reads TGTGCCAGCAGTCCCTATAAAGACACCATATATTTT. Translation gives CASSPYKDTIYF.

The chain links TRBV9 to TRBJ1-1; a weak D match, TRBD1 (5 bases). There are 17 residues in the CDR3. V lost 3 bases to trimming and J lost 2 bases, with 20 bases between them. CDR1 is SGDLS, CDR2 YYNGEE, per germline. The CDR3 loop reads CASSEGPRQQINTEAFF. For the CDR3, the DNA is TGTGCCAGCAGCGAGGGGCCGCGCCAGCAAATTAACACTGAAGCTTTCTTT.

The chain carries TRBV7-3 and TRBJ2-1; tentative D call: TRBD2 (6 bases). This CDR3 has 13 amino acids. The germline V gene encodes CDR1 SGHTA and CDR2 FQGTGA. V dropped 4 bases and J dropped 3 bases, with 7 bases sitting between them. CDR3 region: CASSSGVYNEQFF. In nucleotides, the CDR3 is TGTGCCAGCAGCTCGGGGGTCTACAATGAGCAGTTCTTC.

V and J are TRBV4-3 and TRBJ2-1, with TRBD2 matching 9 bases. CDR3 length: 16 amino acids. Germline loops: CDR1 LGHNA, CDR2 YSLEER. V lost 0 bases, J lost 10 bases, and 10 bases stayed unmatched. CDR3 bases: TGCGCCAGCAGCCAAGATTTGGTAGCGGGAGAATTGGAGCAGTTCTTC. It yields the protein CASSQDLVAGELEQFF.

The gene calls are TRBV6-2 or TRBV6-3 and TRBJ2-5, with 9 bases matching TRBD1. The germline V gene has CDR1 MNHEY and CDR2 SVGEGT. The length of the CDR3 is 15 residues. V shed 4 bases, J shed 5 bases, and the junction held 8 bases outside the gene matches. The CDR3 nucleotides are TGTGCCAGCAGTTTCCCGGACAGGGGAGGCGAGACCCAGTACTTC. The encoded protein is CASSFPDRGGETQYF.

This chain's CDR3 is CASSPLAGGLYEQYF. The CDR3 nucleotides read TGTGCCAGCAGTCCATTAGCGGGAGGTCTCTACGAGCAGTACTTC. The rearrangement joins TRBV27 to TRBJ2-7; 10 bases line up with TRBD2. The CDR3 is 15 residues long. Germline lookup yields CDR1 MNHEY and CDR2 SMNVEV (reference sequence). Trimming at V came to 5 bases and at J to 3 bases, leaving 7 bases not matched to a gene.